The 23 T cell receptor beta chains below all came from one sample that was sequenced in a study of T cell responses to AZD1222 COVID-19 vaccine. Clones were read by immunoSEQ multiplex PCR, and TCRdb kept only the in-frame ones, dropping some. Of fewer than 150,000 clones in the sample, 85% to 90% were seen once. Sequenced here: peripheral blood, sampled 28 days after the second AZD1222 dose. The receptors stem from an adult who received the AZD1222 COVID-19 vaccine.

This clone came up a few times. The chain has TRBV7-8 and TRBJ2-1, with 11 positions matching TRBD2. The CDR3 runs 15 residues. Losses at the gene ends were 5 bases for V and 5 bases for J; bases not matched to a gene: 5. The germline CDR1 and CDR2 sequences are SGHVS and FQNEAQ. DNA for the CDR3: TGTGCCAGCAGCCTGGGACTAGCGGATAACAATGAGCAGTTCTTC. Amino acid sequence: CASSLGLADNNEQFF.

This clone occurred a few times. The chain recombines TRBV12-5 with TRBJ1-1; D unresolved. This CDR3 spans 12 amino acids. Trimming cost V 8 bases and J 1 base, with 8 bases left between them. The germline gives CDR1 LGHNT, CDR2 FRNRAP. This chain's CDR3 is CASTAGNTEAFF. The CDR3 nucleotides read TGTGCTAGTACGGCAGGGAACACTGAAGCTTTCTTT.

V gene TRBV6-2 or TRBV6-3 combines with J gene TRBJ1-5; 7 bases align to TRBD1. Losses at the gene ends were 2 bases for V and 0 bases for J; bases not matched to a gene: 10. The CDR3 contains 18 residues. CDR1 is MNHEY, CDR2 SVGEGT, per germline. The CDR3 DNA is TGTGCCAGCAGTTACGAGGGACAGCTCACCTATAGCAATCAGCCCCAGCATTTT. It encodes CASSYEGQLTYSNQPQHF.

Worth noting for this clone: A junction end diverges from the germline sequence, so it may reflect a read error. The chain links TRBV7-2 to TRBJ2-7; 9 nucleotides match TRBD1. Germline V gene data show CDR1 as SGHTA and CDR2 as FQGNSA. This CDR3 is built from 16 residues. The CDR3: CASSPQGVGTGPPGDF. Written as DNA, the CDR3 is TGTGCCAGCAGCCCCCAGGGGGTCGGGACAGGGCCTCCCGGGGACTTC.

The rearrangement joins TRBV5-1 to TRBJ2-7; TRBD1 matches at 9 bases. Germline lookup yields CDR1 SGHRS and CDR2 YFSETQ. The CDR3 sequence is 14 residues long. The V gene end was trimmed by 4 bases and the J gene end by 4 bases; junction bases not matched to a gene: 6. CDR3 nucleotides: TGCGCCAGCAGCCCCCGGACAGGGGAGTACGAGCAGTACTTC. This sequence encodes CASSPRTGEYEQYF.

The rearrangement links TRBV27 to TRBJ2-2; D call uncertain. The germline CDR1 and CDR2 sequences are MNHEY and SMNVEV (reference sequence). The V end lost 5 bases, the J end lost 1 base, and 2 bases lay between the germline ends. The CDR3 runs 12 residues. This chain's CDR3 is CASSQNTGELFF. The CDR3 DNA reads as TGTGCCAGCAGTCAGAACACCGGGGAGCTGTTTTTT.

This chain uses TRBV11-3 with TRBJ1-1; D not certain. The CDR3 totals 14 residues. Trimming left V 5 bases short and J 1 base short, with 11 bases between. Germline CDR1 and CDR2: SGHNT and YENEEA. CDR3 DNA sequence: TGTGCCAGCAGCAAAACCCGGGCGAACACTGAAGCTTTCTTT. This sequence encodes CASSKTRANTEAFF.

The rearrangement links TRBV29-1 to TRBJ1-1; D is ambiguous. CDR1 SQVTM and CDR2 ANQGSEA come from the germline V gene. The CDR3 spans 10 residues. Trimming took 4 bases from V and 6 from J, leaving 6 bases between them. The CDR3 here is CSVVKAEAFF. As DNA, the CDR3 is TGCAGCGTTGTGAAGGCTGAAGCTTTCTTT.

This rearrangement joins TRBV27 to TRBJ1-2; D not resolved. Germline values: CDR1 MNHEY, CDR2 SMNVEV (reference sequence). CDR3 size: 14 residues. Trimming stripped 3 bases from V and 6 bases from J, with 14 bases between. In DNA form, the CDR3 reads TGTGCCAGCAGTTTTCTCCCCCCGCTTGATGGCTACACCTTC. Translated, it gives CASSFLPPLDGYTF.

The chain combines TRBV27 with TRBJ1-4; possibly TRBD1 for D (6 bases). The CDR3 is 13 residues long. Trimming cost V 4 bases and J 6 bases, with 9 bases left between them. The germline V gene has CDR1 MNHEY and CDR2 SMNVEV (reference sequence). CDR3 region: CASSYRAHEKLFF. For the CDR3, the DNA is TGTGCCAGCAGTTACAGGGCCCATGAAAAACTGTTTTTT. Looking up the rest from reference TRBV27 and TRBJ1-4 gives the full variable domain: EAQVTQNPRYLITVTGKKLTVTCSQNMNHEYMSWYRQDPGLGLRQIYYSMNVEVTDKGDVPEGYKVSRKEKRNFPLILESPSPNQTSLYFCASSYRAHEKLFFGSGTQLSVL.

V gene TRBV11-3 combines with J gene TRBJ2-5; the D is unclear. Per germline, CDR1 SGHNT and CDR2 YENEEA. The CDR3 is made up of 13 amino acids. V was cut by 3 bases and J by 2 bases, with 7 bases left in between. The CDR3 loop reads CASSLVGQETQYF. The DNA of the CDR3 is TGTGCCAGCAGCTTGGTAGGACAAGAGACCCAGTACTTC.

The rearrangement links TRBV19 to TRBJ1-5; 10 bases align to TRBD1. Per germline, CDR1 LNHDA and CDR2 SQIVND (reference sequence). J lost 5 bases, V lost 9 bases, and 13 bases had no gene match. The length of the CDR3 is 16 residues. The CDR3 DNA reads as TGTGCCAGCAGACTAGGTCGGGACAGGGGCCATCAGCCCCAGCATTTT. Protein sequence: CASRLGRDRGHQPQHF.

The chain has TRBV10-3 and TRBJ2-3; 8 bases align to TRBD2. The germline V gene has CDR1 ENHRY and CDR2 SYGVKD. V shed 2 bases, J shed 2 bases, and the junction held 9 bases outside the gene matches. The CDR3 spans 17 residues. The CDR3 spells CAISELQRGGITDTQYF. The CDR3 nucleotides read TGTGCCATCAGTGAGCTCCAACGGGGGGGGATCACAGATACGCAGTATTTT.

The chain uses TRBV3-1 (or the pseudogene TRBV3-2) and TRBJ1-5; D remains unclear. In germline, CDR1 is LGHDT, CDR2 YNNKEL (reference sequence). The CDR3 sequence is 14 residues long. The V end lost 4 bases, the J end lost 1 base, and 8 bases lay between the germline ends. The CDR3 DNA sequence: TGTGCCAGCAGCCCCGTGTGGAGCAATCAGCCCCAGCATTTT. It specifies CASSPVWSNQPQHF.

The count of this clone is one. The chain links TRBV9 to TRBJ2-1; possible D gene TRBD1, 6 bases. The CDR3 has 15 residues. The V and J ends lost 0 bases and 4 bases respectively, with 11 bases between them. Germline values: CDR1 SGDLS, CDR2 YYNGEE. The CDR3: CASSVGAGDYNEQFF. The CDR3 bases are TGTGCCAGCAGCGTAGGGGCAGGGGATTACAATGAGCAGTTCTTC.

The J gene is TRBJ1-5, the V gene TRBV18; 9 bases agree with TRBD1. The junction had 5 bases not matched to a gene; V was cut back by 2 bases and J by 3 bases. The CDR3 length is 16 residues. Per the germline V gene, CDR1 is KGHSH and CDR2 is LQKENI. The CDR3, as DNA: TGTGCCAGCTCACCATCCGGGACAGGGAACAATCAGCCCCAGCATTTT. Its protein product is CASSPSGTGNNQPQHF. Based on the CDR3 plus reference TRBV18 and TRBJ1-5, the full variable domain is NAGVMQNPRHLVRRRGQEARLRCSPMKGHSHVYWYRQLPEEGLKFMVYLQKENIIDESGMPKERFSAEFPKEGPSILRIQQVVRGDSAAYFCASSPSGTGNNQPQHFGDGTRLSIL.

This rearrangement joins TRBV5-6 to TRBJ1-1; D gene uncertain. The germline CDR1 and CDR2 sequences are SGHDT and YYEEEE. V was clipped by 7 bases and J by 2 bases, with 12 bases between them. The CDR3 sequence is 13 residues long. The CDR3 region is CASGPGYNTEAFF. The CDR3 bases are TGTGCCAGCGGCCCCGGATATAACACTGAAGCTTTCTTT.

The chain uses TRBV25-1 and TRBJ2-5; 8 nucleotides agree with TRBD1. Per the germline V gene, CDR1 is MGHDK and CDR2 is SYGVNS. Trimming cost V 4 bases and J 1 base; bases outside gene matches: 5. There are 15 residues in the CDR3. CDR3 DNA sequence: TGTGCCAGCAGTGCCGGGACAGGCCTCCAAGAGACCCAGTACTTC. Translating it yields CASSAGTGLQETQYF.

The rearrangement joins TRBV6-8 to TRBJ2-7; D gene ambiguous. CDR3 length: 13 amino acids. Germline V CDR1 and CDR2: MNHGY, SAAAGT. Trimming took 0 bases from V and 3 from J, leaving 6 bases between them. In DNA form, the CDR3 reads TGTGCCAGCAGTTACTCGTGGGGCTACGAGCAGTACTTC. The encoded protein is CASSYSWGYEQYF.

This sequence joins TRBV5-6 and TRBJ2-1, with D hard to call. The germline gives CDR1 SGHDT, CDR2 YYEEEE. CDR3 size: 11 residues. V was shortened by 3 bases and J by 6 bases, with 4 bases between the two germline ends. Here the CDR3 reads CASSYTNEQFF. The CDR3 DNA reads as TGTGCCAGCAGCTATACCAATGAGCAGTTCTTC.

This chain connects TRBV7-6 to TRBJ2-3; a possible D gene is TRBD2 (6 bases). CDR3 size: 15 residues. Germline CDR1 reads SGHVS; CDR2 reads FNYEAQ. Trimming cost V 3 bases and J 2 bases, with 12 bases left between them. This CDR3 reads CASSFNWGDTDTQYF. The CDR3 nucleotides read TGTGCCAGCAGCTTTAATTGGGGGGACACAGATACGCAGTATTTT.

This clone counts as hyperexpanded. The gene calls are TRBV5-4 and TRBJ1-4, with 9 bases aligning to TRBD1. The CDR3 consists of 15 residues. CDR1 SGHNT and CDR2 YYREEE come from the germline V gene (reference sequence). V was clipped by 4 bases and J by 6 bases; unmatched bases: 7. The CDR3 DNA reads TGTGCCAGCAGCAGGACGACAGGGGGGGATGAAAAACTGTTTTTT. Its protein is CASSRTTGGDEKLFF.

This chain links TRBV4-2 with TRBJ1-2; TRBD1 matches 12 bases. V was clipped by 4 bases and J by 2 bases; unmatched bases: 11. The CDR3 has 18 amino acids. Germline V lookup: CDR1 LGHNA, CDR2 YNFKEQ. In DNA form, the CDR3 reads TGTGCCAGCAGCCCCATGGGGACAGGGGGCGGCTTGAACTATGGCTACACCTTC. Its protein product is CASSPMGTGGGLNYGYTF.